This T cell receptor beta chain is drawn from a study of blood T cell repertoires in COVID-19. Overall study: From T cells, B-cell-depleted T cells, or PBMCs came the material, which was cDNA or gDNA.

Authors' analysis steps: Estimated nucleated cell counts came from reference gene primer amplification. Clones were sequenced by immunoSEQ multiplex PCR, and TCRdb holds only the in-frame ones, with some missing. That table supplies the V and J calls and clone size; D and trimming were determined from the DNA. This sample yields roughly 290,000 clones, of which nearly 90% are seen a single time; 1.7% belongs to the top ten. The CDR3 runs 15 residues. Between the trimmed V and J ends, which lost 6 bases and 4 bases, there was a span of 16 bases. The germline gives CDR1 SNHLY, CDR2 FYNNEI. The clonotype originates from a young woman with acute COVID-19. The rearrangement joins TRBV2 to TRBJ1-3; D remains unclear. Sequencing input: PBMCs or T cells enriched from blood (not recorded which). The CDR3 sequence: CASSRKLTSGNTIYF. The CDR3 nucleotides read TGTGCCAGCAGCAGAAAACTGACATCAGGAAACACCATATATTTT.